The following is a T cell receptor beta chain sequence with its context. The target of this receptor is not known. The sample holds no much larger clone one base away, and base qualities are not on file. Synthetic TCR analog templates were spiked into each PCR so that absolute template abundance could be estimated from read counts. The immunoSEQ assay was used to amplify TCRbeta CDR3 regions from genomic DNA with bias-controlled V and J gene primers. Sequencing of rearranged TCRbeta segments was performed at approximately 20X coverage. For the original study's pipeline: Clustering was used to correct sequencing errors, and CDR3s were annotated against IMGT so that V, D and J genes could be assigned. Out-of-frame and stop-codon sequences were excluded, and only productive TCRbeta rearrangements were used in downstream analyses. Clonality was computed as one minus Shannon entropy normalized by the log of the number of unique productive sequences. Clones differing between time points or between blood and tumor were identified by Fisher's exact test with Benjamini-Hochberg correction at adjusted p below 0.01. Drawn from immuneACCESS, this table holds only the in-frame rearrangements with V and J called that TCRdb kept. Clones are partly lost; checked studies trace under half to an unresolved V gene and leave the rest unexplained. V and J calls and clone size are as listed in that table; D and trimming were resolved from the DNA. The sample table lists about 82,000 clones, 87% of them with a count of one. Of the sample, approximately 6% falls within the top ten clones.

According to the germline V gene, CDR1 reads SGHTA and CDR2 reads FQGNSA. Relative to germline, V is missing 4 bases and J is missing 5 bases, with 6 bases of the junction outside any gene match. From the cysteine up to the phenylalanine, the CDR3 has a length of 14 residues. The CDR3 DNA has 42 bases and is translated from base 1. The data stem from a study of PD-L1 blockade in urothelial cancer (TCRdb year 2017). As for the study more broadly: Every patient began therapy in the mid-2010s and was given atezolizumab 1,200 mg intravenously every 3 weeks. About nine tenths of the roughly 29 patients were males with bladder-origin urothelial cancer, and 18 of 29 reported a prior smoking history. An ECOG performance status of 0 or 1 was recorded for the patients, and 0 to 3 prior chemotherapy regimens had been received by the patients. Blood samples were analyzed at 3 weeks after treatment start (second dose) and at 6 weeks after treatment start. Blood samples gave median yields of roughly 150,000 T cells and 82,636 unique TCRs, along with a median clonality of about 0.084. An exploratory multi-omic analysis was conducted of the somatic, immune and clinical correlates of response to PD-L1 blockade with atezolizumab in urothelial cancer. Pretreatment tumor samples, along with matched peripheral blood collected serially before and after atezolizumab treatment, underwent TCR sequencing. Durable clinical benefit meant progression-free survival longer than 6 months, and TCR features were also tested against progression-free and overall survival. In the same patients, pretreatment tumors underwent whole exome sequencing and RNA sequencing in addition to TCR sequencing. Durable clinical benefit was achieved by nine patients and was not achieved by 20 patients. Under 30 patients had pretreatment blood TCR-seq, around 25 had at least one posttreatment blood collection, and around 25 had tumor TCR-seq.

A total of 25 to 30 patients with locally advanced or metastatic urothelial carcinoma, treated at Memorial Sloan Kettering on a trial protocol, made up the cohort. Peripheral blood mononuclear cells were collected from each patient pretreatment and during treatment, giving between 1 and 8 total time points per patient. The Qiagen DNeasy Blood extraction kit was used to purify genomic DNA from total PBMCs and tumor samples. PBMCs were collected pretreatment and during treatment, and were isolated and stored as previously described. Overall study outcomes, separate from this receptor: Patients with durable benefit showed greater expansion of tumor-associated TCR clones in peripheral blood 3 weeks after starting treatment (n of about 20, p = 0.022). Improved progression-free and overall survival was associated with having pretreatment peripheral blood TCR clonality below the median. Because of the small sample size (n ≈ 30) and the many exploratory analyses performed, the results are intended to be regarded as hypothesis-generating.

Sample: PBMCs, taken around atezolizumab (anti-PD-L1) treatment. The rearrangement combines TRBV7-2 with TRBJ2-7; TRBD1 agrees with 9 junctional bases. This clonotype was sampled from a woman in her 70s with urothelial cancer. The DNA reads TGTGCCAGCAGCTCCCGGACAGGGGCCAACGAGCAGTACTTC. It codes for CASSSRTGANEQYF.